This is a list of T cell receptor beta chains from one sample in a study of CD8 T cells in Susac syndrome. A single record per CDR3 protein comes from TCRdb applying MiXCR to the immunoSEQ multiplex PCR reads. The data show 150,000 to 200,000 distinct CDR3 sequences, about 91% seen once. The sample comprised CD4+ T cells from PBMCs. The source is a human donor with Susac syndrome. Each CDR3 is given with its conserved first and last residue. D genes are given only for firm matches. Clone size is given for some rows only: seen once, a few or many times, or a class if the clone is expanded.

J | V | D | size | CDR3 | DNA
TRBJ2-7 | TRBV7-9 | - | - | CASSLATPPYDQYF | TGTGCCAGCAGCTTAGCGACTCCTCCCTACGATCAGTACTTC
TRBJ1-4 | TRBV30 | - | - | CAWSVLDSNEKLFF | TGTGCCTGGAGTGTACTGGACAGTAATGAAAAACTGTTTTTT
TRBJ1-3 | TRBV11-2 | - | - | CASSQMGYGYSGNTIYF | TGTGCCAGCAGCCAGATGGGGTATGGCTACTCTGGAAACACCATATATTTT
TRBJ2-3 | TRBV7-3 | - | - | CASSLTNTDTQYF | TGTGCCAGCAGCTTAACGAACACAGATACGCAGTATTTT
TRBJ2-5 | TRBV25-1 | TRBD1 | - | CASSRSAGTGGGETQYF | TGTGCCAGCAGCCGAAGCGCGGGCACAGGGGGCGGGGAGACCCAGTACTTC
TRBJ2-1 | TRBV5-1 | - | - | CASSLGTFNNEQFF | TGCGCCAGCAGCTTGGGGACTTTTAACAATGAGCAGTTCTTC
TRBJ2-7 | TRBV20-1 | TRBD1 | - | CSPGDRGQNEQYF | TGCAGCCCGGGGGACAGGGGGCAGAACGAGCAGTACTTC
TRBJ2-5 | TRBV11-2 | - | - | CASSLAEGYETQYF | TGTGCCAGCAGCTTAGCTGAGGGTTATGAGACCCAGTACTTC
TRBJ1-2 | TRBV9 | - | - | CASSGNPGVDYGYTF | TGTGCCAGCAGCGGAAATCCAGGGGTTGACTATGGCTACACCTTC
TRBJ2-3 | TRBV3-1 | - | - | CASSQDPRGDTQYF | TGTGCCAGCAGCCAAGATCCTAGGGGAGATACGCAGTATTTT
TRBJ2-5 | TRBV7-9 | - | few | CASSLETQYF | TGTGCCAGCAGTTTGGAGACCCAGTACTTC
TRBJ1-1 | TRBV11-2 | - | - | CASRRVPLTGHTEAFF | TGTGCCAGCAGAAGGGTTCCTCTCACCGGACACACTGAAGCTTTCTTT
TRBJ2-7 | TRBV5-1 | - | - | CASSRDGVEQYF | TGCGCCAGCAGCCGCGACGGGGTCGAGCAGTACTTC
TRBJ2-1 | TRBV11-3 | - | - | CASSRSGATYNEQFF | TGTGCCAGCAGCCGTAGCGGAGCTACCTACAATGAGCAGTTCTTC
TRBJ1-1 | TRBV3-1 | TRBD1 | - | CASSQNRGGEAFF | TGTGCCAGCAGCCAGAACAGGGGTGGGGAAGCTTTCTTT
TRBJ2-2 | TRBV5-1 | - | - | CASSLARQNTGELFF | TGCGCCAGCAGCTTGGCCCGGCAGAACACCGGGGAGCTGTTTTTT
TRBJ1-2 | TRBV12-3/TRBV12-4 | - | - | CASSLRGGYTF | TGTGCCAGCAGTTTACGGGGGGGCTACACCTTC
TRBJ1-3 | TRBV20-1 | - | - | CSARDEEGSGNTIYF | TGCAGTGCTAGAGATGAGGAGGGCTCTGGAAACACCATATATTTT
TRBJ2-7 | TRBV4-1 | - | - | CASRRAAGAAYEQYF | TGCGCCAGCAGGCGAGCGGCGGGGGCAGCCTACGAGCAGTACTTC
TRBJ2-5 | TRBV12-3/TRBV12-4 | - | - | CASSFREKETQYF | TGTGCCAGCAGTTTCCGGGAGAAAGAGACCCAGTACTTC
TRBJ2-2 | TRBV5-1 | TRBD2 | - | CASSERESTGELFF | TGCGCCAGCAGCGAGCGGGAGTCGACCGGGGAGCTGTTTTTT
TRBJ2-7 | TRBV6-5 | TRBD2 | - | CASSSGGTYEQYF | TGTGCCAGCAGTTCGGGAGGTACCTACGAGCAGTACTTC
TRBJ2-1 | TRBV21-1 | - | once | CASSKRWTSGSVSYNEQFF | TGTGCCAGCAGCAAACGGTGGACTAGCGGGAGTGTATCCTACAATGAGCAGTTCTTC
TRBJ1-1 | TRBV10-3 | - | - | CAISQQGNTEAFF | TGTGCCATCAGCCAACAGGGGAACACTGAAGCTTTCTTT
TRBJ2-6 | TRBV20-1 | - | - | CSASRTISGANVLTF | TGCAGTGCTAGCCGCACCATCTCTGGGGCCAACGTCCTGACTTTC
TRBJ2-3 | TRBV9 | TRBD2 | - | CASSVRAGVPDTQYF | TGTGCCAGCAGCGTTCGGGCGGGAGTGCCAGATACGCAGTATTTT
TRBJ2-3 | TRBV4-1 | - | - | CASSQDPYPSDTQYF | TGCGCCAGCAGCCAAGATCCGTACCCATCAGATACGCAGTATTTT
TRBJ2-3 | TRBV24-1 | - | - | CATSVGADTQYF | TGTGCCACCTCAGTGGGGGCAGATACGCAGTATTTT
TRBJ1-2 | TRBV18 | TRBD1 | once | CASSEFDRGPYGYTF | TGTGCCAGCTCAGAGTTCGACAGGGGCCCATATGGCTACACCTTC
TRBJ1-2 | TRBV9 | - | - | CASSANRVGGYTF | TGTGCCAGCAGCGCGAACAGGGTTGGCGGCTACACCTTC
TRBJ1-4 | TRBV11-2 | - | - | CASSLEGGEKLFF | TGTGCCAGCAGCTTAGAGGGCGGAGAAAAACTGTTTTTT
TRBJ2-3 | TRBV20-1 | TRBD2 | - | CSAETSGADTQYF | TGCAGTGCTGAGACTAGCGGGGCTGATACGCAGTATTTT
TRBJ1-2 | TRBV7-9 | - | once | CASTMIWADGYTF | TGTGCCAGCACAATGATCTGGGCCGATGGCTACACCTTC
TRBJ2-3 | TRBV5-1 | - | once | CASSLIERPTDTQYF | TGCGCCAGCAGCCTGATTGAGCGTCCCACAGATACGCAGTATTTT
TRBJ1-1 | TRBV30 | TRBD1 | - | CAWRTQGAPHAFF | TGTGCCTGGCGCACACAGGGGGCACCGCACGCTTTCTTT
TRBJ2-5 | TRBV28 | - | - | CASFGGHQETQYF | TGTGCCAGCTTCGGGGGGCACCAAGAGACCCAGTACTTC
TRBJ1-1 | TRBV4-1 | - | - | CASSQDRWDTEAFF | TGCGCCAGCAGCCAAGATCGATGGGACACTGAAGCTTTCTTT
TRBJ1-2 | TRBV20-1 | - | - | CSARRGADYGYTF | TGCAGTGCTAGGAGGGGGGCAGACTATGGCTACACCTTC
TRBJ1-1 | TRBV28 | TRBD1 | - | CASSNRDRNTEAFF | TGTGCCAGCAGCAACCGGGACAGGAACACTGAAGCTTTCTTT
TRBJ2-3 | TRBV9 | - | - | CASSPIRDTQYF | TGTGCCAGCAGTCCTATTAGAGATACGCAGTATTTT
TRBJ1-1 | TRBV20-1 | TRBD1 | - | CSAREQQGARKAFF | TGCAGTGCTAGAGAGCAACAGGGGGCTCGAAAAGCTTTCTTT
TRBJ1-6 | TRBV2 | - | - | CASSDFSPGNNSPLHF | TGTGCCAGCAGTGATTTCTCCCCGGGGAACAATTCACCCCTCCACTTT
TRBJ1-3 | TRBV29-1 | - | - | CSVDTGNTIYF | TGCAGCGTTGACACAGGGAACACCATATATTTT